This T cell receptor beta chain derives from a study of CD8 T cells in Susac syndrome. V was pared by 5 bases and J by 2 bases, with 12 bases between. The CDR3 sequence is 15 residues long. The germline V gene has CDR1 MNHNY and CDR2 SVGAGI (reference sequence). Random hexamers were used to reverse transcribe roughly 0.5 to 1 ug of RNA. MiXCR was run by TCRdb on the immunoSEQ multiplex PCR reads, yielding one entry per CDR3 protein. Of roughly 250,000 distinct CDR3 sequences in the sample, about 96% were seen once. This clonotype was observed a single time. This chain uses TRBV6-6 with TRBJ2-2, with D perhaps matching TRBD1 (6 bases). The receptor was isolated from a human donor with Susac syndrome. The sequencing input was CD4+ T cells from PBMCs. This CDR3 reads CASSLSGTNTGELFF. The DNA of the CDR3 is TGTGCCAGCAGTCTCTCCGGGACAAACACCGGGGAGCTGTTTTTT.